This T cell receptor beta chain is from a study of T-cell reconstitution after alpha-beta-depleted transplantation in children. CDR3 length: 16 amino acids. V dropped 1 base and J dropped 4 bases, with 15 bases sitting between them. Germline V CDR1 and CDR2: SGHRS, YFSETQ. A few counts support this clonotype. The authors prepared the TCRbeta library with unique molecular identifiers. TCRdb re-called the PCR reads with MiXCR, one entry per CDR3 protein. The sample has about 610,000 distinct CDR3 sequences, about 10% seen once. The sequenced sample was PBMCs from the stem cell graft donor, obtained from the stem cell graft. The clonotype comes from a human donor who donated a stem cell graft to a child with acute myeloid leukemia. The chain has TRBV5-1 and TRBJ2-1, with TRBD1 as a possible D gene (6 bases). The CDR3 DNA reads as TGCGCCAGCAGCTTGAGGGCACAGGGAAATTACAATGAGCAGTTCTTC. This translates into CASSLRAQGNYNEQFF. Full variable domain (missing parts from reference TRBV5-1 and TRBJ2-1): KAGVTQTPRYLIKTRGQQVTLSCSPISGHRSVSWYQQTPGQGLQFLFEYFSETQRNKGNFPGRFSGRQFSNSRSEMNVSTLELGDSALYLCASSLRAQGNYNEQFFGPGTRLTVL.